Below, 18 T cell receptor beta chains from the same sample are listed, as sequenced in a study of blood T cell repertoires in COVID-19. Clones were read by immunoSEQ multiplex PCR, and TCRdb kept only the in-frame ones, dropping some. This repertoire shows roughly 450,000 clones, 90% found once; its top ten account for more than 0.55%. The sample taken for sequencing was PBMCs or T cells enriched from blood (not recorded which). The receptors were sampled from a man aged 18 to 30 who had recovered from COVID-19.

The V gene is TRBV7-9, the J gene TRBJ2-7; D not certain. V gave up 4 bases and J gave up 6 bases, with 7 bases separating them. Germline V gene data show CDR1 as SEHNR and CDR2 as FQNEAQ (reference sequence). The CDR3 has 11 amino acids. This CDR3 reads CASSSGTEQYF. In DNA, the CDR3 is TGTGCCAGCAGCTCAGGTACCGAGCAGTACTTC.

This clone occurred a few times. The CDR3 nucleotides read TGTGCCAGCCGACAGGGCGGGTCGGTGGGAAACACCATATATTTT. This gives the protein CASRQGGSVGNTIYF. The rearrangement uses TRBV27 and TRBJ1-3; 7 bases map to TRBD1. With 8 bases clipped from V and 4 bases from J, the junction kept 11 bases outside the gene matches. Germline V gene lookup returns CDR1 MNHEY and CDR2 SMNVEV (reference sequence). The CDR3 has 15 residues.

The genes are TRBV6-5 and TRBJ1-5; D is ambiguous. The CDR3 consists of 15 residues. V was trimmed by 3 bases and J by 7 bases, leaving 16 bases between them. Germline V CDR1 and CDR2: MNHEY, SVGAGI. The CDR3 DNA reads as TGTGCCAGCAGTTATTCGCGGGGAGGGCGGCAGCCCCAGCATTTT. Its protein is CASSYSRGGRQPQHF.

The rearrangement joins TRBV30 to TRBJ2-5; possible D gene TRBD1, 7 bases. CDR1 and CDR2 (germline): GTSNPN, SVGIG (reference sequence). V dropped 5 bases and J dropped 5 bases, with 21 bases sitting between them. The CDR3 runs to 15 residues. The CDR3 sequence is CAWSGGRSGGETQYF. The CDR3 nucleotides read TGTGCCTGGTCAGGGGGGCGCTCAGGCGGGGAGACCCAGTACTTC.

The CDR3 loop reads CASSLSGTNAYNEQFF. DNA for the CDR3: TGTGCCAGCAGTTTATCAGGGACAAACGCCTACAATGAGCAGTTCTTC. The rearrangement links TRBV28 to TRBJ2-1; D is possibly TRBD1 (6 bases). Trimming cost V 1 base and J 2 bases, with 12 bases left between them. CDR3 size: 16 residues. Germline CDR1 is MDHEN and CDR2 is SYDVKM. Combining the CDR3 with reference TRBV28 and TRBJ2-1 gives the whole variable domain DVKVTQSSRYLVKRTGEKVFLECVQDMDHENMFWYRQDPGLGLRLIYFSYDVKMKEKGDIPEGYSVSREKKERFSLILESASTNQTSMYLCASSLSGTNAYNEQFFGPGTRLTVL.

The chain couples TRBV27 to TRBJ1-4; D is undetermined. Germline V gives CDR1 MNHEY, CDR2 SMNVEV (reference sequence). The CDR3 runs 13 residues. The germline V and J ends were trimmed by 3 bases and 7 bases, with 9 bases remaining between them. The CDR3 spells CASSFYRSEKLFF. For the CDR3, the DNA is TGTGCCAGCAGTTTCTACAGATCTGAAAAACTGTTTTTT.

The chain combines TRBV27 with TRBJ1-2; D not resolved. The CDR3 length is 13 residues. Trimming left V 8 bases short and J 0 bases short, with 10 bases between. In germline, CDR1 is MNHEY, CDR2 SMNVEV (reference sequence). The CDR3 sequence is CASGLTPNYGYTF. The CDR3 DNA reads TGTGCCAGCGGCTTGACACCTAACTATGGCTACACCTTC.

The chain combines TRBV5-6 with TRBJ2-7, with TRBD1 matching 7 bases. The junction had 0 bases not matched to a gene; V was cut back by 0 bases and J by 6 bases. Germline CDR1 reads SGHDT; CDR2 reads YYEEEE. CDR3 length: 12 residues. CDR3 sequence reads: CASSLGQGEQYF. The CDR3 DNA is TGTGCCAGCAGCTTGGGACAGGGCGAGCAGTACTTC.

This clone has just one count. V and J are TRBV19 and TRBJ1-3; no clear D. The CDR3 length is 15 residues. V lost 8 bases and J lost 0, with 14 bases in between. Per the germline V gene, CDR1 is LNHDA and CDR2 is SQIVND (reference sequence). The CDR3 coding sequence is TGTGCCAGTGGTAACATATCAGTCTCTGGAAACACCATATATTTT. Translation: CASGNISVSGNTIYF.

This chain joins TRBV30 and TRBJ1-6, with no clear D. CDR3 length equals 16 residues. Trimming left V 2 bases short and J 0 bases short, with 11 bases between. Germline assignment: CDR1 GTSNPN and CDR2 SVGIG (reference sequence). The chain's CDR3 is CAWSFDLGSYNSPLHF. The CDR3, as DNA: TGTGCCTGGAGTTTTGACTTAGGCTCCTATAATTCACCCCTCCACTTT.

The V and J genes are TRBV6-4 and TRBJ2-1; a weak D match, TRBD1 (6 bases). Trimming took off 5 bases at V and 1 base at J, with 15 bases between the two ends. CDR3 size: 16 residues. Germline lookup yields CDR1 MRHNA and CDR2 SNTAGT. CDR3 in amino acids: CASSQRRGGSYNEQFF. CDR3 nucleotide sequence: TGTGCCAGCAGTCAGCGCAGGGGTGGGTCCTACAATGAGCAGTTCTTC.

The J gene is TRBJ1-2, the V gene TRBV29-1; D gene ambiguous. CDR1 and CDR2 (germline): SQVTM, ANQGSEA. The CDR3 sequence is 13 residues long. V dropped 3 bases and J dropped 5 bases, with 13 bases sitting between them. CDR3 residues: CSVERGFGYGYTF. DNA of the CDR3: TGCAGCGTTGAGCGGGGATTTGGTTATGGCTACACCTTC.

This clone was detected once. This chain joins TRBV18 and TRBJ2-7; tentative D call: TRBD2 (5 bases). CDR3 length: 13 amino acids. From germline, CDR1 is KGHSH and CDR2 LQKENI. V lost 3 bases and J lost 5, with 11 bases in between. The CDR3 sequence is CASSPRTGDEQYF. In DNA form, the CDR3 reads TGTGCCAGCTCACCCCGAACCGGGGACGAGCAGTACTTC.

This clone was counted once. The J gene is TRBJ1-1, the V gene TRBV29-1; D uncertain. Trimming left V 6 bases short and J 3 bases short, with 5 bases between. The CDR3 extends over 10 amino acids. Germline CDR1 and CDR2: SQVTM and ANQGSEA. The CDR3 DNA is TGCAGCGTAGAGGACACTGAAGCTTTCTTT. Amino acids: CSVEDTEAFF.

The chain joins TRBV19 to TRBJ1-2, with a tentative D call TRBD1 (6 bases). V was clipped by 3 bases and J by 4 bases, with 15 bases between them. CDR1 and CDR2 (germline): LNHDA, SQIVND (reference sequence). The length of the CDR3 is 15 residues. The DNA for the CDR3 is TGTGCCAGTAGTATTCCGAAAGGACAGTTCTATGGCTACACCTTC. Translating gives CASSIPKGQFYGYTF.

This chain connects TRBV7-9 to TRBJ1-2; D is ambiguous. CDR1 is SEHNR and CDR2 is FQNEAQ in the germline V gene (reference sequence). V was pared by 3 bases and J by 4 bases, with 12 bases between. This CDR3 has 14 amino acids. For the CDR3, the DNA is TGTGCCAGCAGCTTTTCGGCGGTGATCTATGGCTACACCTTC. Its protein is CASSFSAVIYGYTF.

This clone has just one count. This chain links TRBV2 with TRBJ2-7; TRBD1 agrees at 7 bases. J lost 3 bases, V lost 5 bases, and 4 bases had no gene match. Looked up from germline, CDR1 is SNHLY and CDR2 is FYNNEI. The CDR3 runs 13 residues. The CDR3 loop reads CASSRTGDYEQYF. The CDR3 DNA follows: TGTGCCAGCAGTCGGACAGGAGACTACGAGCAGTACTTC.

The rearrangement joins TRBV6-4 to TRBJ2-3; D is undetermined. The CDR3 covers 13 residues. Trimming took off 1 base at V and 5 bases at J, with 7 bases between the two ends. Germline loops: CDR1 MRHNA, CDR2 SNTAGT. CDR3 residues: CASSDFPGDTQYF. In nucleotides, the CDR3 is TGTGCCAGCAGTGACTTTCCAGGAGATACGCAGTATTTT.